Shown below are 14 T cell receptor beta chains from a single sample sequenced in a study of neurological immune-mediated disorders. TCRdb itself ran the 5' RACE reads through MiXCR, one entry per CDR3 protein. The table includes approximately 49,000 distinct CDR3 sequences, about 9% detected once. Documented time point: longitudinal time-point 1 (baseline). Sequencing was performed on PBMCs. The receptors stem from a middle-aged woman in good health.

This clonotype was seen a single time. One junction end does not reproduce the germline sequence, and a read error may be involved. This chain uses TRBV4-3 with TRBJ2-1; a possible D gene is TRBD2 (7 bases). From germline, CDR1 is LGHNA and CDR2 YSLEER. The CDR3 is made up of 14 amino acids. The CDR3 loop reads CASSQDGGADEQLF. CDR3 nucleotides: TGCGCCAGTAGCCAAGATGGGGGGGCCGATGAGCAGCTCTTC.

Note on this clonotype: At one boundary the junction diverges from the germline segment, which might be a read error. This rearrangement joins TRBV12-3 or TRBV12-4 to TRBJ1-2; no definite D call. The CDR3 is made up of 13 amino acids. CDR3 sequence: CASSFGLVYGYAF. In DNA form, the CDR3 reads TGTGCTAGCAGTTTTGGGCTGGTTTATGGCTACGCCTTC.

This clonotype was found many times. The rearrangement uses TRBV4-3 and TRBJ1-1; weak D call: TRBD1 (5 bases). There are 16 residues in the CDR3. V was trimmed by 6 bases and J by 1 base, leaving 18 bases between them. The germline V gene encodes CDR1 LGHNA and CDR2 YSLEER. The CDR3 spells CASRQTAAGTNTEAFF. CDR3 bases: TGCGCCAGCAGGCAAACCGCCGCCGGGACGAACACTGAAGCTTTCTTT.

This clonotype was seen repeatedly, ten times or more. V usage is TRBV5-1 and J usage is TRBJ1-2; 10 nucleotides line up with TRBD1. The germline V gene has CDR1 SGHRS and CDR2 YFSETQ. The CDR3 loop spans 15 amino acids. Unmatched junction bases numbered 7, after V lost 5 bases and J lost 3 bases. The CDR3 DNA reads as TGCGCCAGCAGTTACTACGGGACAGGGGACTATGGCTACACCTTC. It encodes CASSYYGTGDYGYTF.

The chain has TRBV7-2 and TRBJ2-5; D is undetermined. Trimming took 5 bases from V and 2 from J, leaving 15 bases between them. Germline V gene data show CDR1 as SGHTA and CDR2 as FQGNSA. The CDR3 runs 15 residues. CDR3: CASSRAPVGQETQYF. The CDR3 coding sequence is TGTGCCAGCAGCCGTGCGCCGGTGGGGCAAGAGACCCAGTACTTC.

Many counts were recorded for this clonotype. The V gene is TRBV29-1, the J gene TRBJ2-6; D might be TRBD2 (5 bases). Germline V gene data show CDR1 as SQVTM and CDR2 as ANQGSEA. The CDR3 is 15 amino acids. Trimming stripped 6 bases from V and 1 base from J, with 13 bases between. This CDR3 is CSVAPGSSGANVLTF. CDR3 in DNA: TGCAGCGTCGCCCCTGGGAGTTCTGGGGCCAACGTCCTGACTTTC.

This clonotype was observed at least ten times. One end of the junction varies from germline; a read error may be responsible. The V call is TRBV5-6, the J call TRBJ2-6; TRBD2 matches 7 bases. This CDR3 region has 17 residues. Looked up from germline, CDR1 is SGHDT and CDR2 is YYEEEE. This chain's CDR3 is CASTLGTSVSGANVLTF. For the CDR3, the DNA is TGTGCCAGCACCTTGGGTACTAGCGTTTCTGGGGCCAACGTCCTGACTTTC.

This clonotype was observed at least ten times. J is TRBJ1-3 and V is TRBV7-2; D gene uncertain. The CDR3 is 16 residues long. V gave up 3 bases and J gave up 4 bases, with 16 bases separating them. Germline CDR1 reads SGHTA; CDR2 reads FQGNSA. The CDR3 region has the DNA TGTGCCAGCAGCTTGAACGGTTTTGTAGCGGGAAACACCATATATTTT. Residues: CASSLNGFVAGNTIYF.

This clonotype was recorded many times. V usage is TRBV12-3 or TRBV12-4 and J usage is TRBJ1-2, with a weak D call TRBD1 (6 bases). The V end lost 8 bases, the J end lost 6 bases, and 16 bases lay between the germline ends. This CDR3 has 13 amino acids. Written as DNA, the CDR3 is TGTGCCAGCGCGCTACACAGGGTCCATGGCTACACCTTC. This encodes CASALHRVHGYTF.

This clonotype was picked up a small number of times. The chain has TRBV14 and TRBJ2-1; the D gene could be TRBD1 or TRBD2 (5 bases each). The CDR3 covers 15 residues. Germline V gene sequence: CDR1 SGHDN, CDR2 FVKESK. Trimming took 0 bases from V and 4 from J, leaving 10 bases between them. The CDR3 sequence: CASSQDRGPYNEQFF. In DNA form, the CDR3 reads TGTGCCAGCAGCCAAGATCGGGGACCGTACAATGAGCAGTTCTTC.

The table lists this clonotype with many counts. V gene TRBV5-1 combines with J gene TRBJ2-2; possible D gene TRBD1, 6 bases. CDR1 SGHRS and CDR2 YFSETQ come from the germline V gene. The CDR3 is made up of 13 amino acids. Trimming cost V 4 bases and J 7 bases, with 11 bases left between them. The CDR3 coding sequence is TGCGCCAGCAGCAACTCGGACAGCGGGGAGCTGTTTTTT. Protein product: CASSNSDSGELFF.

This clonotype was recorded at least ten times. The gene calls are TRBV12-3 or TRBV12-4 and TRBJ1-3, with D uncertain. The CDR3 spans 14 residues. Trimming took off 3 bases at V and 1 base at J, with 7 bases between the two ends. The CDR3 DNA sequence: TGTGCCAGCAGTTTTTCCGGATCTGGAAACACCATATATTTT. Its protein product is CASSFSGSGNTIYF.

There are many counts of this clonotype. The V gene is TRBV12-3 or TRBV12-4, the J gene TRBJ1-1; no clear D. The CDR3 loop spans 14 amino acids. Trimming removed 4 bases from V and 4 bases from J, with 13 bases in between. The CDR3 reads CASSYGRRSTEAFF. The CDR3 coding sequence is TGTGCCAGCAGTTATGGGCGCCGGAGCACTGAAGCTTTCTTT.

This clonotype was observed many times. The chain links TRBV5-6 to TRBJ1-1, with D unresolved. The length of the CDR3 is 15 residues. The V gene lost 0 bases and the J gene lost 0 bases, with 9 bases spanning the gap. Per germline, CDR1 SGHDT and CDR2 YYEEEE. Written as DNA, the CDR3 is TGTGCCAGCAGCTTGGTTCGGATTTTGAACACTGAAGCTTTCTTT. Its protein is CASSLVRILNTEAFF.